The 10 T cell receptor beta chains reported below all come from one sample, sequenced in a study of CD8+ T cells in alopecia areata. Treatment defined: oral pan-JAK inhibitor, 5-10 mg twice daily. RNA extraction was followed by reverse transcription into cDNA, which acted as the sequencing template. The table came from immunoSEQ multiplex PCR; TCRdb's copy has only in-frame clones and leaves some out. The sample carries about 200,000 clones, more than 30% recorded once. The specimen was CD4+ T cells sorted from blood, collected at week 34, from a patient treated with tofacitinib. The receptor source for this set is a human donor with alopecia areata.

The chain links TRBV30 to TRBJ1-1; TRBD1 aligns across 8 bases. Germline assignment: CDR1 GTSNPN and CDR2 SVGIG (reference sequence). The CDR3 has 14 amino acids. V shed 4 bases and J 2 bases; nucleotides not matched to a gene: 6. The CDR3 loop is CAWIRQGRNTEAFF. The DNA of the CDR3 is TGTGCCTGGATAAGACAGGGGAGAAACACTGAAGCTTTCTTT.

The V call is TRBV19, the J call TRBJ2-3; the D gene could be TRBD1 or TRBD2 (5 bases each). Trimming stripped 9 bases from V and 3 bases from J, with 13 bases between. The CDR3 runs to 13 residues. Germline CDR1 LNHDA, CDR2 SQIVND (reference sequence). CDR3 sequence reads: CARRGIGTDTQYF. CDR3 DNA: TGTGCCAGGAGGGGTATCGGTACAGATACGCAGTATTTT.

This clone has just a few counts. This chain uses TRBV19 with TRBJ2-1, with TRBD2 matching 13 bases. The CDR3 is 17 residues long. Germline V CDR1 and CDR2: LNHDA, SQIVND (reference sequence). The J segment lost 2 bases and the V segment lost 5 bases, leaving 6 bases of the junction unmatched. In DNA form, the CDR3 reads TGTGCCAGTAGTGAAACTAGCGGGAGGGGGACCTACAATGAGCAGTTCTTC. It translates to CASSETSGRGTYNEQFF.

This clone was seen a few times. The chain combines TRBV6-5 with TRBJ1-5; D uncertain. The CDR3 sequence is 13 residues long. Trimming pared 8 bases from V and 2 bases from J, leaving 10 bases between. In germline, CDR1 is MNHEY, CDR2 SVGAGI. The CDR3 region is CASRSTRNQPQHF. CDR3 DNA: TGTGCCAGCCGGAGTACCCGCAATCAGCCCCAGCATTTT.

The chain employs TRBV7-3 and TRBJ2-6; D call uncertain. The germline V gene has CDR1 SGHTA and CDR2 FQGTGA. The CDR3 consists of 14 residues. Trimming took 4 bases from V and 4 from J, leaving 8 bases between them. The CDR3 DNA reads TGTGCCAGCAGCTCCGATGTCGGGGCCAACGTCCTGACTTTC. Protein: CASSSDVGANVLTF.

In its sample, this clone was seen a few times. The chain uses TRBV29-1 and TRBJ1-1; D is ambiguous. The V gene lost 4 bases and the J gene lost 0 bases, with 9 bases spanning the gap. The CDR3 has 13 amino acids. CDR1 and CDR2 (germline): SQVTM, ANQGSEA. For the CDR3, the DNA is TGCAGCGTTGTTCTACTTCTGAACACTGAAGCTTTCTTT. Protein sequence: CSVVLLLNTEAFF.

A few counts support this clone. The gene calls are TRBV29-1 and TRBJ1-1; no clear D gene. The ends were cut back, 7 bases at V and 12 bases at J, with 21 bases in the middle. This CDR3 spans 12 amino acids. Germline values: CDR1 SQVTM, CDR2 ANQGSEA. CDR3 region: CSALGLRDVTFF. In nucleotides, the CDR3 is TGCAGCGCCCTCGGTCTACGAGACGTGACTTTCTTT.

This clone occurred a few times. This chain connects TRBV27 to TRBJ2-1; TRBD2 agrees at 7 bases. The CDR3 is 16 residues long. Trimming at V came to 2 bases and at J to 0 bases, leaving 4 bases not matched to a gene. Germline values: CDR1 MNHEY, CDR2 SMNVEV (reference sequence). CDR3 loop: CASSLGRVSSYNEQFF. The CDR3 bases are TGTGCCAGCAGTTTAGGGAGGGTGAGCTCCTACAATGAGCAGTTCTTC.

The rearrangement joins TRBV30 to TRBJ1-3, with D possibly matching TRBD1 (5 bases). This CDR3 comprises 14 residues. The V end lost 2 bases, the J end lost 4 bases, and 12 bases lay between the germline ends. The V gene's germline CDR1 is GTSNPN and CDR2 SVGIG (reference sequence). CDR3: CAWSSGLGGNTIYF. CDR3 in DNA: TGTGCCTGGAGTTCGGGGCTGGGAGGAAACACCATATATTTT. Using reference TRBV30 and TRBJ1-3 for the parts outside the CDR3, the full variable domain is SQTIHQWPATLVQPVGSPLSLECTVEGTSNPNLYWYRQAAGRGLQLLFYSVGIGQISSEVPQNLSASRPQDRQFILSSKKLLLSDSGFYLCAWSSGLGGNTIYFGEGSWLTVV.

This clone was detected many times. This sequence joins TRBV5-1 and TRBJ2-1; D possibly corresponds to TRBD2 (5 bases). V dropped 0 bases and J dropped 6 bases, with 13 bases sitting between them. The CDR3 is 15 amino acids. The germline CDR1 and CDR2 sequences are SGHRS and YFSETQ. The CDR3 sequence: CASSLAGSGGNEQFF. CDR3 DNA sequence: TGCGCCAGCAGCTTGGCGGGGAGTGGAGGCAATGAGCAGTTCTTC.